Listed here is a single T cell receptor beta chain. Its antigen is currently unknown. PCR involved 60 Vbeta and 13 Jbeta primers. The data were produced by immunoSEQ multiplex PCR, yet TCRdb's version contains in-frame clones alone and is incomplete. Of about 170,000 clones listed, 80% are singletons. Germline CDR1 SGHDT, CDR2 YYEEEE. There are 15 residues in the CDR3. The V end lost 1 base, the J end lost 4 bases, and 12 bases lay between the germline ends. The data are from a study of cytomegalovirus exposure and HLA in healthy donors. Study-level results: An analysis that came later showed most CMV-associated TCR beta chains appearing HLA-restricted. With later analysis, a missense DCLRE1C variant became linked to TCR beta V- and J-gene trimming. The listing of fewer than 200 TCR beta chains classed them as cytomegalovirus-associated.

The TCR originated in a woman aged 45 to 65 in good health and CMV-seropositive. The sample taken for sequencing was PBMCs. The V gene is TRBV5-6, the J gene TRBJ2-1, with D perhaps matching TRBD1 (6 bases). Written as DNA, the CDR3 is TGTGCCAGCAGCTTGTTCGAGGGGGTTTACAATGAGCAGTTCTTC. Amino acids: CASSLFEGVYNEQFF.